The clone carrying this T cell receptor (beta chain) showed up just a few times. The data belong to a study of T-cell reconstitution after alpha-beta-depleted transplantation in children. Germline V gene data show CDR1 as LGHNA and CDR2 as YNFKEQ. With V trimmed by 1 base and J by 6 bases, 5 bases remained unmatched. This CDR3 is 16 amino acids long. The authors prepared the TCRbeta library with unique molecular identifiers. TCRdb recomputed calls from the PCR reads with MiXCR, one row per CDR3 protein. The sample holds 450,000 to 600,000 distinct CDR3 sequences, approximately 16% seen once. V gene TRBV4-2 combines with J gene TRBJ2-3; TRBD2 matches 12 bases. This receptor was identified in a human donor who donated a stem cell graft to a child with acute lymphoblastic leukemia. The sequenced sample was PBMCs from the stem cell graft donor, obtained from the stem cell graft. The CDR3 DNA sequence: TGTGCCAGCAGCCAAGGGACTAGCGGGGCAGGGGATACGCAGTATTTT. Its protein product is CASSQGTSGAGDTQYF.